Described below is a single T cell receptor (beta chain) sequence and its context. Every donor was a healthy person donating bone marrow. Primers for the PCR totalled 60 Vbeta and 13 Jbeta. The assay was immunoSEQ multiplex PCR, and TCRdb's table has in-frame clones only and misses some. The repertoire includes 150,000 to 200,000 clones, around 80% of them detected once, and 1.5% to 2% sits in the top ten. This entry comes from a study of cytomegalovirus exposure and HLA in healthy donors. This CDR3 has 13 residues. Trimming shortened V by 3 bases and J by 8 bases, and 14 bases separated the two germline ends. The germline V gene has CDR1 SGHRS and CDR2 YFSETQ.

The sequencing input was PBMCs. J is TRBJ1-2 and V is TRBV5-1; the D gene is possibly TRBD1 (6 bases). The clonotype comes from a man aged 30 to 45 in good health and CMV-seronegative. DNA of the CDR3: TGCGCCAGCAGCTCGGGACAACCCGCCGGCTACACCTTC. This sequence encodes CASSSGQPAGYTF.